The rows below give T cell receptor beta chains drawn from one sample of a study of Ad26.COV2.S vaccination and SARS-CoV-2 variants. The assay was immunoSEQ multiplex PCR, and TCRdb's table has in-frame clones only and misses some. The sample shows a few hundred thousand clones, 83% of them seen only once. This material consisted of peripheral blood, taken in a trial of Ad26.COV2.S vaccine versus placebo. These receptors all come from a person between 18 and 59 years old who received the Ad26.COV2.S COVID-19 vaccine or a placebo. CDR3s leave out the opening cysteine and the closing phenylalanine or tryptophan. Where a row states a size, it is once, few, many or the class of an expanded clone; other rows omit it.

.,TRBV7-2,ASSRGAANTGELF
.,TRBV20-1,SAPLHTEAF
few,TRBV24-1,ATSDRNYGYT
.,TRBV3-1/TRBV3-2,ASSQDREIAKNIQY
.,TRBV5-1,ASSLTQGLSGNTIY
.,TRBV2,ASKGGQGIHEQF
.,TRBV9,ASKAPGAQNEQF
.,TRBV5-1,ASTPGRAHLNTEAF
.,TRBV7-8,ASSLGAGIPYEQY
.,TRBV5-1,ASSPGIAGVSYNEQF
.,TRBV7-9,ASSFGMRPGDTQY
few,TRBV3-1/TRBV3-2,ASSHTSGRISEQF
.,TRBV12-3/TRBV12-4,ASQRGRGTEAF
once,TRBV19,ASSNRAERQPQH
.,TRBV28,ASSLWGAKSSGNTIY
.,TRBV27,ASSFGPGQGNYYGYT
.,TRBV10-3,AISEGIAEAF
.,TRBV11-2,ASRVPGQGSETQY
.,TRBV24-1,ATSVTGGPDTQY
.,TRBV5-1,ASRIRASDSPLH
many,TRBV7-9,ASSVSGSYGYT
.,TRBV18,ASSLGLGVTNQPQH
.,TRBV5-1,ASTIGQGNNSPLH
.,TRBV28,ASSLGTFSSYEQY
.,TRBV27,ASSPVQGSGETQY
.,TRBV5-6,ASSPGQLRSPLH
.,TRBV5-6,ASSLAGGDQPQH
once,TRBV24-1,ATSAQTGGDYGYT
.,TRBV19,ASGISTDTQY
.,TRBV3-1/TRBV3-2,ASSQVSKREEY
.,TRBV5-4,ASSPIPAGGPNTQY
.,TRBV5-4,ASSGGSGGSYNEQF
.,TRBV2,ASSFSRDSNYGYT
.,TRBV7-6,ASSLGQSNTEAF
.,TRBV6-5,ASNSIWETQY
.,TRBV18,ASSPISNQPQH
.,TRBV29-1,SVEEMAVSSYNEQF
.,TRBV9,ASSRDFWNTGELF
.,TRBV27,ASSLYGRGSDTQY
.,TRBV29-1,SAGGLAGVNEQF
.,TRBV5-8,ASSLTASQPQH
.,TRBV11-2,ASSTGTQTHIDEQF
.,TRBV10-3,AISSGQPNQPQH
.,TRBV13,ASSQQNTEAF
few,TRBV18,ASSPREEQRYEQY
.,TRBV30,AWSASIEGPLH
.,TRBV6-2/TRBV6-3,ASSYLNSYEQY
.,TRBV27,ASSPSGRANTGELF
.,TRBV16,ASSQQGYYGYT
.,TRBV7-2,ASSNGTGLARYEQY
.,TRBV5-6,ASSVQGGYGYT